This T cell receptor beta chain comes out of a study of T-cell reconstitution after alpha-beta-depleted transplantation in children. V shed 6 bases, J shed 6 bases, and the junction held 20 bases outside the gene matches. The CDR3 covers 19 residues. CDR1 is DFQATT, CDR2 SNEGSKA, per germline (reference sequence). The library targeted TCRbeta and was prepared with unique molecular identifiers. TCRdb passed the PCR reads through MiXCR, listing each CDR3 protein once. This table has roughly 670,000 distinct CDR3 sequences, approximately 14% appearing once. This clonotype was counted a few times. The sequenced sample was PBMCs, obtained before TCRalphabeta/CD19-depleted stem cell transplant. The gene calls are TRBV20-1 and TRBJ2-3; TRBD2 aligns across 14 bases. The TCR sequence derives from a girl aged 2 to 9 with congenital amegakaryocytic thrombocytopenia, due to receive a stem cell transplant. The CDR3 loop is CSAIIPWETSGRASDTQYF. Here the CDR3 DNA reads TGCAGTGCCATTATCCCCTGGGAGACTAGCGGGAGGGCCAGTGATACGCAGTATTTT.